A selection of T cell receptor beta chains follows, all from one sample in a study of T cell responses to AZD1222 COVID-19 vaccine. The assay was immunoSEQ multiplex PCR, and TCRdb's table has in-frame clones only and misses some. Of fewer than 120,000 clones listed, 88% are singletons. The sequenced sample was peripheral blood, obtained on day 0 of AZD1222 vaccination. The source of these receptors is an adult in good health. The CDR3 runs from the conserved cysteine through the conserved F or W. Each record gives: D gene, J gene, clone size, V gene, CDR3 protein, CDR3 DNA. A D gene is named only where the DNA matches it firmly. Clone size is not always given. Where it is, it says once, few, many or a class for expanded clones.

>NA|TRBJ1-2|NA|TRBV6-5
CASIGTDEILGYTF
TGTGCCAGCATCGGGACCGATGAAATCTTGGGCTACACCTTC
>TRBD1|TRBJ2-2|NA|TRBV7-6
CASSLGTVDGTGELFF
TGTGCCAGCAGCCTCGGGACAGTCGACGGCACCGGGGAGCTGTTTTTT
>NA|TRBJ2-7|NA|TRBV29-1
CSVGARLHSYEQYF
TGCAGCGTGGGGGCCAGACTCCACTCCTACGAGCAGTACTTC
>TRBD2|TRBJ2-3|NA|TRBV24-1
CATSDTQLAGGPDTQYF
TGTGCCACCAGTGATACCCAACTAGCGGGAGGCCCAGATACGCAGTATTTT
>NA|TRBJ1-1|NA|TRBV10-3
CAISEGSGNKLNTEAFF
TGTGCCATCAGTGAGGGATCGGGCAATAAATTAAACACTGAAGCTTTCTTT
>NA|TRBJ2-3|NA|TRBV18
CASSPKEIATDTQYF
TGTGCCAGCTCACCAAAGGAAATTGCCACAGATACGCAGTATTTT
>TRBD2|TRBJ2-5|NA|TRBV9
CASSVSGRAAETQYF
TGTGCCAGCAGCGTAAGCGGGAGGGCCGCAGAGACCCAGTACTTC
>TRBD2|TRBJ2-1|NA|TRBV10-1
CASSRLAGARYNEQFF
TGCGCCAGCAGTCGACTAGCGGGGGCCCGGTACAATGAGCAGTTCTTC
>NA|TRBJ1-5|NA|TRBV30
CAWGSSNQPQHF
TGTGCCTGGGGTAGTAGCAATCAGCCCCAGCATTTT
>TRBD1|TRBJ1-6|NA|TRBV6-5
CASRRDRGNSPLHF
TGTGCCAGCAGGCGGGACAGGGGGAATTCACCCCTCCACTTT
>NA|TRBJ2-2|NA|TRBV19
CASMGWVSTRGGRAPGELFF
TGTGCCAGTATGGGGTGGGTTTCGACTCGCGGGGGCCGGGCCCCCGGGGAGCTGTTTTTT
>TRBD1|TRBJ1-6|NA|TRBV5-1
CASRNTGANSPLHF
TGCGCCAGCAGGAATACAGGGGCTAATTCACCCCTCCACTTT
>NA|TRBJ2-7|NA|TRBV7-2
CASSLGYGGGITYEQYF
TGTGCCAGCAGCTTAGGATATGGGGGCGGGATCACCTACGAGCAGTACTTC
>NA|TRBJ2-7|NA|TRBV5-1
CASSLSQGVSYEQYF
TGCGCCAGCAGCTTATCACAGGGTGTCTCCTACGAGCAGTACTTC
>NA|TRBJ1-1|few|TRBV19
CASSGRGSSTEAFF
TGTGCCAGTAGTGGTAGGGGTTCGAGCACTGAAGCTTTCTTT
>TRBD1|TRBJ1-4|NA|TRBV29-1
CSVGTGGRLFF
TGCAGCGTTGGGACAGGGGGGAGACTGTTTTTT
>NA|TRBJ1-2|NA|TRBV27
CASSLYPGPGGYTF
TGTGCCAGCAGTTTATATCCGGGGCCGGGGGGCTACACCTTC
>NA|TRBJ2-7|NA|TRBV5-1
CASSLDQIEQYF
TGCGCCAGCAGCTTAGATCAGATCGAGCAGTACTTC
>NA|TRBJ2-7|NA|TRBV19
CATSLSDGTYEQYF
TGTGCCACCTCTTTGTCGGACGGGACCTACGAGCAGTACTTC
>NA|TRBJ1-1|NA|TRBV5-1
CASSPGTPEAFF
TGCGCCAGCAGCCCAGGGACACCTGAAGCTTTCTTT
>NA|TRBJ2-7|NA|TRBV4-2
CASSLDLPDAQAYEQYF
TGTGCCAGCAGCCTTGATCTGCCGGACGCCCAAGCCTACGAGCAGTACTTC
>NA|TRBJ1-1|NA|TRBV18
CASSPFRNPGIKNTEAFF
TGTGCCAGCTCACCATTCCGGAACCCCGGTATTAAAAACACTGAAGCTTTCTTT
>NA|TRBJ1-4|NA|TRBV7-9
CASKNLNEKLFF
TGTGCCAGCAAGAACCTGAATGAAAAACTGTTTTTT
>NA|TRBJ2-7|NA|TRBV10-2
CASSERGEQYF
TGCGCCAGCAGTGAGAGAGGCGAGCAGTACTTC
>NA|TRBJ2-1|NA|TRBV4-1
CASSQYPWTNEQFF
TGCGCCAGCAGCCAGTATCCTTGGACCAATGAGCAGTTCTTC
>NA|TRBJ2-6|NA|TRBV5-4
CASSLEGRAGANVLTF
TGTGCCAGCAGCTTGGAAGGCAGGGCTGGGGCCAACGTCCTGACTTTC